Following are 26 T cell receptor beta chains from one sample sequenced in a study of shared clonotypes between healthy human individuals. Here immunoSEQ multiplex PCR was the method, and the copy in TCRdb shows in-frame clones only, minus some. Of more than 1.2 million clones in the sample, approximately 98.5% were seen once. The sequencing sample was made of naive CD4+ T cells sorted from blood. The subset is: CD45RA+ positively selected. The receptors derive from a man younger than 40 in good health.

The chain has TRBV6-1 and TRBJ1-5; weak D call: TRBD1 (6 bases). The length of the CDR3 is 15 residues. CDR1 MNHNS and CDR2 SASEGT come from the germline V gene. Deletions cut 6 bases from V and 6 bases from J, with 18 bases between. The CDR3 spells CASSGGRGQGQPQHF. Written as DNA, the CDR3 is TGTGCCAGCAGCGGGGGCCGGGGTCAAGGTCAGCCCCAGCATTTT.

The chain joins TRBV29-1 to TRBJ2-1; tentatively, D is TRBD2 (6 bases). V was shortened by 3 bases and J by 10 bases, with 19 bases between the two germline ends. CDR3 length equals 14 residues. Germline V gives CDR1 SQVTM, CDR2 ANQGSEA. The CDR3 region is CSVESRGLAREQFF. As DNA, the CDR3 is TGCAGCGTTGAGTCGCGGGGACTCGCCCGGGAGCAGTTCTTC.

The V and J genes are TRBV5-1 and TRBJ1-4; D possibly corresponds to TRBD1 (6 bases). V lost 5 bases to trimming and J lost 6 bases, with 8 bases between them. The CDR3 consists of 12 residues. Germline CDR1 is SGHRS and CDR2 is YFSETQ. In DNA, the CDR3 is TGCGCCAGCAGAGCAGGGGATGAAAAACTGTTTTTT. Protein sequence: CASRAGDEKLFF.

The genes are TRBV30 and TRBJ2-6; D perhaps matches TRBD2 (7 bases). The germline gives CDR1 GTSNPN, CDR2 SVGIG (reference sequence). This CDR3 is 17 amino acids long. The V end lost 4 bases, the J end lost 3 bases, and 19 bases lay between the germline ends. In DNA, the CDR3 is TGTGCCTGGATTCGAAGGACGGGGGGCATTGGGGCCAACGTCCTGACTTTC. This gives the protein CAWIRRTGGIGANVLTF.

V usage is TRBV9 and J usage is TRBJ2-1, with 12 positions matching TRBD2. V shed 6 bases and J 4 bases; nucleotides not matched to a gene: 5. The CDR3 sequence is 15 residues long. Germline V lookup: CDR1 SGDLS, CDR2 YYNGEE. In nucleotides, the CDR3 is TGTGCCAGCACCACCGGACTAGCGGGATACAATGAGCAGTTCTTC. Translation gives CASTTGLAGYNEQFF.

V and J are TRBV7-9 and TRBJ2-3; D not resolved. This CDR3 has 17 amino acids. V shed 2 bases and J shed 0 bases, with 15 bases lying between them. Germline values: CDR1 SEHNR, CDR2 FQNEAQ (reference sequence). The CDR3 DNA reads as TGTGCCAGCAGCTTAATGAGTACAGTCCCTAGCACAGATACGCAGTATTTT. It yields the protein CASSLMSTVPSTDTQYF.

For the CDR3, the DNA is TGCGCCAGCAGCTTCAACCGACAGTCAACTAATGAAAAACTGTTTTTT. It is translated as CASSFNRQSTNEKLFF. V usage is TRBV5-1 and J usage is TRBJ1-4; D is possibly TRBD1 (5 bases). Trimming took off 2 bases at V and 0 bases at J, with 11 bases between the two ends. This CDR3 is 16 amino acids long. The germline gives CDR1 SGHRS, CDR2 YFSETQ.

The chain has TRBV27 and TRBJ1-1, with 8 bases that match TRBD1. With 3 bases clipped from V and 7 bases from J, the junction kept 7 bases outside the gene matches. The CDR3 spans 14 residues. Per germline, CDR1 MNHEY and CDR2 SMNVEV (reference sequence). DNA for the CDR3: TGTGCCAGCAGTTTGCTCAGGGGGCGGGGTGAAGCTTTCTTT. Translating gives CASSLLRGRGEAFF.

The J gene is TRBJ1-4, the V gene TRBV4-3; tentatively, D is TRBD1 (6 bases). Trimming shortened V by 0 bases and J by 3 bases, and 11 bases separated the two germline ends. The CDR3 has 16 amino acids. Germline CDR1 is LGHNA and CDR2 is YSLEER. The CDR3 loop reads CASSQDSRGPNEKLFF. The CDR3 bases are TGCGCCAGCAGCCAAGATTCCAGGGGTCCTAATGAAAAACTGTTTTTT.

The CDR3: CASSLGGRAYGYTF. The CDR3 nucleotides are TGTGCCAGCAGCTTAGGGGGGCGCGCCTATGGCTACACCTTC. V usage is TRBV13 and J usage is TRBJ1-2; tentatively, D is TRBD1 (5 bases). In germline, CDR1 is PRHDT, CDR2 FYEKMQ (reference sequence). V was trimmed by 0 bases and J by 4 bases, leaving 9 bases between them. The CDR3 has 14 amino acids.

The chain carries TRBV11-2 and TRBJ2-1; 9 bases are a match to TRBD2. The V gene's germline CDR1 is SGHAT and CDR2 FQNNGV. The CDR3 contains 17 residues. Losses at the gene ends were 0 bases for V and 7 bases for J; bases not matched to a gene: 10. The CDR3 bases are TGTGCCAGCAGCTTAGAGGTGGGCGGGAGGGCCCGGAATGAGCAGTTCTTC. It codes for CASSLEVGGRARNEQFF.

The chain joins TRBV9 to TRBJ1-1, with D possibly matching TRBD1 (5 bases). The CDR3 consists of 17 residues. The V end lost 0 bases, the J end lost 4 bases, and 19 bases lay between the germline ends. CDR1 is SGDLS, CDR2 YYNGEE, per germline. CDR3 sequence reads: CASSVGPTVRSGTEAFF. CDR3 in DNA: TGTGCCAGCAGCGTAGGGCCGACAGTACGCTCCGGCACTGAAGCTTTCTTT.

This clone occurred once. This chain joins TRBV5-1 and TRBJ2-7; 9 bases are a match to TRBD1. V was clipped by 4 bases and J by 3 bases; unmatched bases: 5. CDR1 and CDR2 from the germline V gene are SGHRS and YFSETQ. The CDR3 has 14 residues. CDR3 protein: CASSTGQGIYEQYF. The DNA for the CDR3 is TGCGCCAGCAGCACCGGACAGGGGATCTACGAGCAGTACTTC.

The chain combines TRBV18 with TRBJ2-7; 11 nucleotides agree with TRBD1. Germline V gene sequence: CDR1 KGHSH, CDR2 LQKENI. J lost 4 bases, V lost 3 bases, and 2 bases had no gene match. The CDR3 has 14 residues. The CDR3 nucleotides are TGTGCCAGCTCACCGGACAGGGGGCATTACGAGCAGTACTTC. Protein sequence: CASSPDRGHYEQYF.

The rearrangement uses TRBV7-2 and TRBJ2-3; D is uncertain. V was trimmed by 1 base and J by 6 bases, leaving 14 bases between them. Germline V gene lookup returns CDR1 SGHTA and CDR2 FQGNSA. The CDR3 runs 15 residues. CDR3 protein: CASSLVVPSLDTQYF. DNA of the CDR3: TGTGCCAGCAGCTTAGTGGTTCCCTCTTTGGATACGCAGTATTTT. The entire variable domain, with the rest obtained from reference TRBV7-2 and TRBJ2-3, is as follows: GAGVSQSPSNKVTEKGKDVELRCDPISGHTALYWYRQSLGQGLEFLIYFQGNSAPDKSGLPSDRFSAERTGGSVSTLTIQRTQQEDSAVYLCASSLVVPSLDTQYFGPGTRLTVL.

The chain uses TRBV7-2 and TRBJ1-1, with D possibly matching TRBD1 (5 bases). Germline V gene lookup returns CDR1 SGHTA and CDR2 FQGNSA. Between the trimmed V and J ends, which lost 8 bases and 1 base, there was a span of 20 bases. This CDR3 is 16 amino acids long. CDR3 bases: TGTGCCAGCCTCCCCCCAGGGAGCTCGGCGAACACTGAAGCTTTCTTT. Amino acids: CASLPPGSSANTEAFF.

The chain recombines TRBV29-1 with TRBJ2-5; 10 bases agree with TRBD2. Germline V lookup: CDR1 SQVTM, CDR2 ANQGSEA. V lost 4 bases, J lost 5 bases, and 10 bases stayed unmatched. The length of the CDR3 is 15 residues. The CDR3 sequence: CSVVFASGSYETQYF. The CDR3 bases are TGCAGCGTTGTATTTGCTAGCGGGAGCTACGAGACCCAGTACTTC.

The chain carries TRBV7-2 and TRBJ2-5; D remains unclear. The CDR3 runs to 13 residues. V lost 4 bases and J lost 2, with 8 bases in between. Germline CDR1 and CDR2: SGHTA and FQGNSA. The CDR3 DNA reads TGTGCCAGCAGCTCCGTATGGCAAGAGACCCAGTACTTC. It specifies CASSSVWQETQYF.

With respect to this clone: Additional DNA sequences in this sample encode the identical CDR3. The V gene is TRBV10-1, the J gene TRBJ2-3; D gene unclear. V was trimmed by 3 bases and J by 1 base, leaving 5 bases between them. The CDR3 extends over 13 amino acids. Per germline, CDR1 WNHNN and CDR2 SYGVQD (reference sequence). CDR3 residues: CASSEAGTDTQYF. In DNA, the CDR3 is TGCGCCAGCAGTGAAGCAGGCACAGATACGCAGTATTTT.

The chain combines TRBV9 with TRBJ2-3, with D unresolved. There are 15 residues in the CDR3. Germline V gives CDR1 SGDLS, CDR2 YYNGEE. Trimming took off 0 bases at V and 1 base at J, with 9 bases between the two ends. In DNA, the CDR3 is TGTGCCAGCAGCGTAGATGTCAGGCGCACAGATACGCAGTATTTT. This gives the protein CASSVDVRRTDTQYF.

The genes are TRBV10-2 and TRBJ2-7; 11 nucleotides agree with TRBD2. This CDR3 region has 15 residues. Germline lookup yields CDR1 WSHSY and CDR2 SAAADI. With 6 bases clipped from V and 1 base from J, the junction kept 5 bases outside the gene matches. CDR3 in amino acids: CASRFTSGSSYEQYF. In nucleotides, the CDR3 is TGCGCCAGCAGATTCACTAGCGGGAGTTCCTACGAGCAGTACTTC.

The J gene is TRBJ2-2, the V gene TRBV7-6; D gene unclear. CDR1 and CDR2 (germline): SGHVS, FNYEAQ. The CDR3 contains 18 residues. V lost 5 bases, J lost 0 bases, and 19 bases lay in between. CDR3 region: CASSPFRGRSSNTGELFF. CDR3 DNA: TGTGCCAGCAGCCCGTTCAGAGGACGATCCTCGAACACCGGGGAGCTGTTTTTT.

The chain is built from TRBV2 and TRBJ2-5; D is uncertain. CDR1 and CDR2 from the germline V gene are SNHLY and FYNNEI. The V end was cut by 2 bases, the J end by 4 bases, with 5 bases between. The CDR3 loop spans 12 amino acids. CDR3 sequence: CASSETPETQYF. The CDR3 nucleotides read TGTGCCAGCAGTGAAACCCCAGAGACCCAGTACTTC.

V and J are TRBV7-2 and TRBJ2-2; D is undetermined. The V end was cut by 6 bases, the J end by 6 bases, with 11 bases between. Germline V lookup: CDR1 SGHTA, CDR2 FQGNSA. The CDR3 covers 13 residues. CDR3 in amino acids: CASSRVLAGELFF. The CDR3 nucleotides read TGTGCCAGCAGTCGGGTCCTGGCCGGGGAGCTGTTTTTT.

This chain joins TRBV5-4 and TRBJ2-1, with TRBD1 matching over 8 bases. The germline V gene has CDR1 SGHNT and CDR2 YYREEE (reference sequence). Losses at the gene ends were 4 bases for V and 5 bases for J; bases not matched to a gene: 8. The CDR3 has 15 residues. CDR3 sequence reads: CASSPGQGWDNEQFF. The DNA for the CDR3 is TGTGCCAGCAGCCCTGGACAGGGCTGGGACAATGAGCAGTTCTTC.

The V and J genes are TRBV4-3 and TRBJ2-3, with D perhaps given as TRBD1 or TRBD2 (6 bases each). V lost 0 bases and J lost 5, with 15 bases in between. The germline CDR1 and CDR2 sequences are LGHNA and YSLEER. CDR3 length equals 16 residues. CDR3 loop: CASSQEAGVGGDTQYF. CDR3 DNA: TGCGCCAGCAGCCAAGAAGCAGGGGTGGGGGGAGATACGCAGTATTTT.